The 14 T cell receptor beta chains presented below share a single source sample, sequenced in a study of blood T cell repertoires in COVID-19. The table came from immunoSEQ multiplex PCR; TCRdb's copy has only in-frame clones and leaves some out. The table shows hundreds of thousands of clones, with about 93% occurring only once. The sequenced sample was peripheral blood. The source is a man aged 55 to 70 with COVID-19, enrolled during active disease.

This clone appeared a single time. The chain combines TRBV10-2 with TRBJ1-6; 7 bases match TRBD1. The germline V gene has CDR1 WSHSY and CDR2 SAAADI. Germline trimming cut 0 bases from V and 10 bases from J; bases unmatched to any gene: 6. This CDR3 spans 15 amino acids. CDR3 residues: CASSESRQGNSPLHF. For the CDR3, the DNA is TGCGCCAGCAGTGAGTCGCGACAGGGAAACTCACCCCTCCACTTT.

The chain has TRBV7-9 and TRBJ1-1, with D hard to call. The CDR3 runs 12 residues. Deletions cut 2 bases from V and 1 base from J, with 2 bases between. Looked up from germline, CDR1 is SEHNR and CDR2 is FQNEAQ (reference sequence). The CDR3 sequence: CASSLQNTEAFF. Here the CDR3 DNA reads TGTGCCAGCAGCTTACAGAACACTGAAGCTTTCTTT.

This clone was detected only once. V gene TRBV14 combines with J gene TRBJ2-1; 7 bases match TRBD2. The V gene's germline CDR1 is SGHDN and CDR2 FVKESK. The CDR3 sequence is 15 residues long. Losses at the gene ends were 4 bases for V and 6 bases for J; bases not matched to a gene: 9. The CDR3 DNA reads as TGTGCCAGCAGCCGGGTGGGTCCTAGCGGCAATGAGCAGTTCTTC. Its translation: CASSRVGPSGNEQFF. The complete variable domain, with remaining parts taken from reference TRBV14 and TRBJ2-1, reads EAGVTQFPSHSVIEKGQTVTLRCDPISGHDNLYWYRRVMGKEIKFLLHFVKESKQDESGMPNNRFLAERTGGTYSTLKVQPAELEDSGVYFCASSRVGPSGNEQFFGPGTRLTVL.

This clone was found once. The gene calls are TRBV11-3 and TRBJ2-7, with 7 bases lining up with TRBD2. After removal of 3 bases from V and 5 bases from J, the junction contained 4 bases not matched to a gene. Germline CDR1 is SGHNT and CDR2 is YENEEA. This CDR3 has 13 residues. The CDR3 bases are TGTGCCAGCAGCTTGGGGGGGGTCAACGAGCAGTACTTC. Translated: CASSLGGVNEQYF.

Turning to this clone: The same CDR3 also results from other DNA sequences found in this sample. This sequence joins TRBV2 and TRBJ2-7; weak D call: TRBD1 (6 bases). Between the trimmed V and J ends, which lost 4 bases and 0 bases, there was a span of 7 bases. There are 13 residues in the CDR3. CDR1 SNHLY and CDR2 FYNNEI come from the germline V gene. DNA for the CDR3: TGTGCCAGCAGTGGGACAGCCTCCTACGAGCAGTACTTC. It encodes CASSGTASYEQYF.

This chain links TRBV12-3 or TRBV12-4 with TRBJ1-2; 7 bases map to TRBD1. This CDR3 spans 13 amino acids. Trimming cost V 6 bases and J 6 bases; bases outside gene matches: 7. CDR3 nucleotide sequence: TGTGCCAGCAGAGCACAGGGGATTGATGGCTACACCTTC. Translated, it gives CASRAQGIDGYTF.

The V and J genes are TRBV6-1 and TRBJ1-5, with 10 bases matching TRBD1. The CDR3 covers 18 residues. In germline, CDR1 is MNHNS, CDR2 SASEGT. With 3 bases clipped from V and 4 bases from J, the junction kept 12 bases outside the gene matches. The chain's CDR3 is CASSDHLGQGVRNQPQHF. The DNA of the CDR3 is TGTGCCAGCAGTGACCACCTCGGACAGGGGGTGAGAAATCAGCCCCAGCATTTT.

This sequence joins TRBV11-3 and TRBJ2-2, with D perhaps matching TRBD1 (6 bases). The CDR3 totals 16 residues. Germline CDR1 reads SGHNT; CDR2 reads YENEEA. V lost 8 bases and J 0 bases, leaving 16 bases between the germline ends. CDR3 residues: CASRPGTNANTGELFF. The CDR3 DNA sequence: TGTGCCAGCCGCCCCGGGACAAACGCGAACACCGGGGAGCTGTTTTTT.

This chain connects TRBV5-1 to TRBJ2-1, with 9 bases fitting TRBD2. The CDR3 is made up of 15 amino acids. The germline V gene encodes CDR1 SGHRS and CDR2 YFSETQ. V lost 5 bases and J lost 4; bases outside the gene matches: 7. CDR3 DNA: TGCGCCAGCAGTATTCCTAGCGGGGCGTACAATGAGCAGTTCTTC. As protein: CASSIPSGAYNEQFF.

The gene calls are TRBV19 and TRBJ2-1; 13 bases line up with TRBD2. V shed 7 bases, J shed 2 bases, and the junction held 5 bases outside the gene matches. The CDR3 runs to 16 residues. The germline CDR1 and CDR2 sequences are LNHDA and SQIVND (reference sequence). The CDR3 sequence is CASTGTSGTAYNEQFF. CDR3 sequence (DNA): TGTGCCAGTACGGGGACTAGCGGGACCGCCTACAATGAGCAGTTCTTC. The entire variable domain, with the rest obtained from reference TRBV19 and TRBJ2-1, is as follows: DGGITQSPKYLFRKEGQNVTLSCEQNLNHDAMYWYRQDPGQGLRLIYYSQIVNDFQKGDIAEGYSVSREKKESFPLTVTSAQKNPTAFYLCASTGTSGTAYNEQFFGPGTRLTVL.

The gene calls are TRBV12-3 or TRBV12-4 and TRBJ1-1; D remains unclear. The CDR3 runs 13 residues. The V and J ends lost 4 bases and 0 bases respectively, with 6 bases between them. The CDR3 sequence: CASSSLLNTEAFF. The CDR3 DNA is TGTGCCAGCAGTTCATTGTTGAACACTGAAGCTTTCTTT.

This rearrangement joins TRBV28 to TRBJ1-1, with TRBD1 as a possible D gene (6 bases). Trimming removed 7 bases at V and 0 bases at J, with 12 bases between. The CDR3 is made up of 14 amino acids. Looked up from germline, CDR1 is MDHEN and CDR2 is SYDVKM. The CDR3 reads CASTMDSLNTEAFF. The CDR3, as DNA: TGTGCCAGCACCATGGACAGCCTGAACACTGAAGCTTTCTTT.

The chain is built from TRBV5-1 and TRBJ1-1, with TRBD1 identical over 11 bases. The CDR3 is 15 residues long. Germline V gives CDR1 SGHRS, CDR2 YFSETQ. The trim removed 0 bases at V and 8 bases at J, leaving 6 bases unmatched. CDR3: CASSLGGTGGTEAFF. CDR3 nucleotide sequence: TGCGCCAGCAGCTTGGGCGGGACAGGGGGGACCGAAGCTTTCTTT.

V gene TRBV20-1 combines with J gene TRBJ2-1, with D possibly being TRBD2 (5 bases). The V gene lost 3 bases and the J gene lost 10 bases, with 7 bases spanning the gap. Germline V gene data show CDR1 as DFQATT and CDR2 as SNEGSKA (reference sequence). The CDR3 length is 10 residues. The CDR3 protein is CSARDWEQFF. The DNA of the CDR3 is TGCAGTGCTAGGGACTGGGAGCAGTTCTTC.